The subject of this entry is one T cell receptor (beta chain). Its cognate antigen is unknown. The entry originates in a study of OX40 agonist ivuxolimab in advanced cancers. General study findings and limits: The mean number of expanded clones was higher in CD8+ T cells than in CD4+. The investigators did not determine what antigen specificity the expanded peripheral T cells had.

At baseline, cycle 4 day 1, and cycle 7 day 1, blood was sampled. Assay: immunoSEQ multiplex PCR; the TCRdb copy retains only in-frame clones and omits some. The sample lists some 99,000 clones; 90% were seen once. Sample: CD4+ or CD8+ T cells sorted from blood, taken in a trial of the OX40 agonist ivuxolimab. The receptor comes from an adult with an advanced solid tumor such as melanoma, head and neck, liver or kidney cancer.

The CDR3 nucleotides are TGTGCCAGCAGCCGGACAATACTAGCGGGAGGATCTAGCACAGATACGCAGTATTTT. Translating it yields CASSRTILAGGSSTDTQYF. V gene TRBV7-2 combines with J gene TRBJ2-3; 12 bases map to TRBD2. Trimming at V came to 5 bases and at J to 0 bases, leaving 12 bases not matched to a gene. Germline V CDR1 and CDR2: SGHTA, FQGNSA. This CDR3 contains 19 residues.